This entry lists 24 T cell receptor beta chains sequenced from one sample in a study of OX40 agonist ivuxolimab in advanced cancers. TCRdb keeps only in-frame clones here, not all; method: immunoSEQ multiplex PCR. The table has roughly 15,000 clones, roughly 78% seen once. The sample was CD4+ or CD8+ T cells sorted from blood, taken in a trial of the OX40 agonist ivuxolimab. The receptors originated from an adult with an advanced solid tumor such as melanoma, head and neck, liver or kidney cancer.

This clone showed up just a few times. This chain joins TRBV27 and TRBJ2-3, with unresolved D. Trimming took 3 bases from V and 0 from J, leaving 7 bases between them. The CDR3 consists of 14 residues. The germline CDR1 and CDR2 sequences are MNHEY and SMNVEV (reference sequence). The CDR3 loop reads CASSFGPSTDTQYF. In DNA form, the CDR3 reads TGTGCCAGCAGTTTCGGACCAAGCACAGATACGCAGTATTTT.

The chain links TRBV4-1 to TRBJ2-3; 7 positions agree with TRBD2. V shed 0 bases, J shed 2 bases, and the junction held 5 bases outside the gene matches. This CDR3 is built from 16 residues. CDR1 and CDR2 from the germline V gene are MGHRA and YSYEKL. Here the CDR3 DNA reads TGCGCCAGCAGCCAAGAAACTAGCGCAGCCACAGATACGCAGTATTTT. Translating gives CASSQETSAATDTQYF.

About this clone itself: Other DNA sequences in this specimen translate into the identical CDR3. V and J are TRBV19 and TRBJ1-1; D gene ambiguous. The CDR3 runs to 13 residues. CDR1 and CDR2 from the germline V gene are LNHDA and SQIVND (reference sequence). V was pared by 3 bases and J by 2 bases, with 7 bases between. CDR3 in amino acids: CASSISANTEAFF. DNA of the CDR3: TGTGCCAGTAGTATCTCGGCCAACACTGAAGCTTTCTTT. Filled out from reference TRBV19 and TRBJ1-1, the complete variable domain reads DGGITQSPKYLFRKEGQNVTLSCEQNLNHDAMYWYRQDPGQGLRLIYYSQIVNDFQKGDIAEGYSVSREKKESFPLTVTSAQKNPTAFYLCASSISANTEAFFGQGTRLTVV.

The rearrangement joins TRBV6-1 to TRBJ2-5, with a weak D call TRBD2 (5 bases). CDR1 MNHNS and CDR2 SASEGT come from the germline V gene. The CDR3 runs to 9 residues. Trimming shortened V by 10 bases and J by 7 bases, and 7 bases separated the two germline ends. The CDR3 nucleotides read TGTGCCACAGGAGGGACCCAGTACTTC. Translation: CATGGTQYF.

The V gene is TRBV11-3, the J gene TRBJ1-2; D is uncertain. Trimming removed 4 bases from V and 4 bases from J, with 16 bases in between. The germline V gene encodes CDR1 SGHNT and CDR2 YENEEA. The CDR3 contains 15 residues. Here the CDR3 reads CASSCTFGKTYGYTF. DNA for the CDR3: TGTGCCAGCAGCTGTACTTTCGGAAAGACCTATGGCTACACCTTC.

The chain has TRBV6-5 and TRBJ2-7; TRBD1 or TRBD2 may be the D gene (5 bases each). This CDR3 comprises 11 residues. Trimming shortened V by 6 bases and J by 2 bases, and 5 bases separated the two germline ends. The germline gives CDR1 MNHEY, CDR2 SVGAGI. CDR3 loop: CASRGPYEQYF. As DNA, the CDR3 is TGTGCCAGCAGGGGACCCTACGAGCAGTACTTC.

This clone was picked up a small number of times. This CDR3 is CASSLGGGVSYEQYF. DNA for the CDR3: TGTGCCAGCAGCTTAGGAGGGGGTGTGAGCTACGAGCAGTACTTC. The chain is built from TRBV11-2 and TRBJ2-7; possibly TRBD1 for D (6 bases). The CDR3 sequence is 15 residues long. Germline V gives CDR1 SGHAT, CDR2 FQNNGV. V was shortened by 1 base and J by 3 bases, with 13 bases between the two germline ends.

This rearrangement joins TRBV30 to TRBJ2-2; either TRBD1 or TRBD2 may supply D (5 bases each). V was clipped by 3 bases and J by 5 bases, with 22 bases between them. Germline V lookup: CDR1 GTSNPN, CDR2 SVGIG (reference sequence). This CDR3 contains 17 residues. This CDR3 reads CAWSPTMAGTWTGELFF. CDR3 DNA sequence: TGTGCCTGGAGCCCCACCATGGCCGGGACGTGGACCGGGGAGCTGTTTTTT.

The chain links TRBV12-5 to TRBJ2-1, with TRBD1 matching over 9 bases. From germline, CDR1 is LGHNT and CDR2 FRNRAP. There are 18 residues in the CDR3. V lost 3 bases to trimming and J lost 8 bases; unmatched junction nucleotides: 17. The CDR3 is CASGFSSTQGQGVDEQFF. The CDR3 DNA reads TGTGCTAGTGGTTTCTCCTCGACGCAGGGACAGGGTGTCGATGAGCAGTTCTTC.

The V gene is TRBV6-1, the J gene TRBJ2-7; 7 bases map to TRBD2. Losses at the gene ends were 0 bases for V and 0 bases for J; bases not matched to a gene: 2. The CDR3 spans 15 residues. Germline V gene sequence: CDR1 MNHNS, CDR2 SASEGT. The CDR3 here is CASSEATGGSYEQYF. The CDR3 nucleotides read TGTGCCAGCAGTGAAGCGACGGGGGGCTCCTACGAGCAGTACTTC.

V and J are TRBV15 and TRBJ2-2, with unresolved D. The CDR3 extends over 14 amino acids. Trimming stripped 3 bases from V and 7 bases from J, with 12 bases between. The germline CDR1 and CDR2 sequences are LNHNV and YYDKDF (reference sequence). CDR3 sequence: CATSSVPASGELFF. The CDR3 region has the DNA TGTGCCACCAGCAGTGTACCGGCTAGCGGGGAGCTGTTTTTT.

This chain links TRBV7-2 with TRBJ2-7, with 9 bases aligning to TRBD2. V lost 2 bases and J lost 5; bases outside the gene matches: 4. Germline CDR1 reads SGHTA; CDR2 reads FQGNSA. The CDR3 is made up of 14 amino acids. CDR3 residues: CASSLKAGGHEQYF. The DNA of the CDR3 is TGTGCCAGCAGCTTAAAAGCGGGAGGCCACGAGCAGTACTTC. Full variable domain (outside the CDR3, taken from reference TRBV7-2 and TRBJ2-7): GAGVSQSPSNKVTEKGKDVELRCDPISGHTALYWYRQSLGQGLEFLIYFQGNSAPDKSGLPSDRFSAERTGGSVSTLTIQRTQQEDSAVYLCASSLKAGGHEQYFGPGTRLTVT.

This chain joins TRBV27 and TRBJ1-1, with D unclear. V gave up 5 bases and J gave up 4 bases, with 11 bases separating them. Germline V lookup: CDR1 MNHEY, CDR2 SMNVEV (reference sequence). This CDR3 is 13 amino acids long. For the CDR3, the DNA is TGTGCCAGCAGTATAGGACCGGGCACTGAAGCTTTCTTT. Its protein is CASSIGPGTEAFF.

The genes are TRBV6-1 and TRBJ2-7; TRBD1 matches at 10 bases. The CDR3 covers 15 residues. Germline assignment: CDR1 MNHNS and CDR2 SASEGT. Trimming removed 3 bases from V and 5 bases from J; junction bases left unmatched: 7. CDR3 sequence (DNA): TGTGCCAGCAGTGACGGACAGGGGGGAAGCGACGAGCAGTACTTC. This codes for CASSDGQGGSDEQYF.

V is TRBV27 and J is TRBJ2-7, with TRBD2 matching over 7 bases. Trimming cost V 7 bases and J 4 bases; bases outside gene matches: 7. CDR3 size: 13 residues. Germline CDR1 MNHEY, CDR2 SMNVEV (reference sequence). The CDR3 coding sequence is TGTGCCAGCAAACCGGGGGGAAAGTACGAGCAGTACTTC. This sequence encodes CASKPGGKYEQYF.

This clone was counted only a few times. The chain couples TRBV27 to TRBJ1-6, with TRBD1 as a possible D gene (6 bases). The germline V gene encodes CDR1 MNHEY and CDR2 SMNVEV (reference sequence). V was shortened by 0 bases and J by 9 bases, with 12 bases between the two germline ends. This CDR3 is 15 amino acids long. CDR3 loop: CASSLSFQGSSPLHF. The CDR3 coding sequence is TGTGCCAGCAGTTTATCGTTCCAGGGGAGTTCACCCCTCCACTTT.

CDR3 loop: CASSLPPPLGEDTQYF. In DNA, the CDR3 is TGTGCCAGCAGCTTGCCCCCACCCCTGGGGGAAGATACGCAGTATTTT. The V call is TRBV5-4, the J call TRBJ2-3; tentatively, D is TRBD1 or TRBD2 (5 bases each). CDR1 and CDR2 from the germline V gene are SGHNT and YYREEE (reference sequence). The CDR3 length is 16 residues. V shed 1 base and J shed 5 bases, with 17 bases lying between them.

Written as DNA, the CDR3 is TGTGCCAGCAGCCCCCTGACAGGGGGATCTCCCCTCCACTTT. Amino acids: CASSPLTGGSPLHF. V gene TRBV2 combines with J gene TRBJ1-6; 9 positions agree with TRBD1. The V gene end was trimmed by 6 bases and the J gene end by 13 bases; junction bases not matched to a gene: 10. CDR3 size: 14 residues. Germline CDR1 is SNHLY and CDR2 is FYNNEI.

This chain uses TRBV6-6 with TRBJ2-1; 11 nucleotides match TRBD2. Germline-derived CDR1 and CDR2 are MNHNY and SVGAGI (reference sequence). This CDR3 spans 15 amino acids. V trimming: 6 bases; J trimming: 3 bases; junction bases outside the gene matches: 4. The CDR3 reads CASRFLAGGYNEQFF. DNA of the CDR3: TGTGCCAGCAGGTTCCTAGCGGGGGGCTACAATGAGCAGTTCTTC.

This clone has just a few counts. The V and J genes are TRBV29-1 and TRBJ2-2; a weak D match, TRBD1 (6 bases). Germline V lookup: CDR1 SQVTM, CDR2 ANQGSEA. The V gene lost 3 bases and the J gene lost 7 bases, with 15 bases spanning the gap. This CDR3 is 14 amino acids long. CDR3 loop: CSVENSRGGGELFF. The CDR3 coding sequence is TGCAGCGTTGAGAATTCCAGGGGCGGCGGGGAGCTGTTTTTT.

Written as DNA, the CDR3 is TGCGCCAGCAGCCAAAGACAGGGAGGCTCCTATGGCTACACCTTC. Protein sequence: CASSQRQGGSYGYTF. This chain connects TRBV4-1 to TRBJ1-2; 7 bases line up with TRBD1. The CDR3 loop spans 15 amino acids. CDR1 and CDR2 (germline): MGHRA, YSYEKL. After removal of 2 bases from V and 4 bases from J, the junction contained 7 bases not matched to a gene.

The gene calls are TRBV29-1 and TRBJ2-3; TRBD2 aligns across 10 bases. The CDR3 is made up of 14 amino acids. V lost 6 bases, J lost 5 bases, and 8 bases stayed unmatched. CDR1 and CDR2 from the germline V gene are SQVTM and ANQGSEA. The CDR3 nucleotides read TGCAGCGTCGGTCCCAGCGGGGGGGTAGATACGCAGTATTTT. This translates into CSVGPSGGVDTQYF.

J is TRBJ2-7 and V is TRBV9; 10 bases fit TRBD1. Germline CDR1 and CDR2: SGDLS and YYNGEE. The CDR3 loop spans 14 amino acids. Trimming took 7 bases from V and 6 from J; bases not matched to a gene: 10. Written as DNA, the CDR3 is TGTGCCAGCTCCCCCGGGACAGGGGACTCCGAGCAGTACTTC. Amino acid sequence: CASSPGTGDSEQYF.

The rearrangement uses TRBV25-1 and TRBJ2-7; maybe TRBD1 (5 bases). Trimming removed 5 bases from V and 3 bases from J, with 17 bases in between. The germline gives CDR1 MGHDK, CDR2 SYGVNS. CDR3 length: 15 residues. CDR3 sequence: CASSPPRGRLYEQYF. CDR3 in DNA: TGTGCCAGCAGTCCCCCTAGGGGCAGACTCTACGAGCAGTACTTC.